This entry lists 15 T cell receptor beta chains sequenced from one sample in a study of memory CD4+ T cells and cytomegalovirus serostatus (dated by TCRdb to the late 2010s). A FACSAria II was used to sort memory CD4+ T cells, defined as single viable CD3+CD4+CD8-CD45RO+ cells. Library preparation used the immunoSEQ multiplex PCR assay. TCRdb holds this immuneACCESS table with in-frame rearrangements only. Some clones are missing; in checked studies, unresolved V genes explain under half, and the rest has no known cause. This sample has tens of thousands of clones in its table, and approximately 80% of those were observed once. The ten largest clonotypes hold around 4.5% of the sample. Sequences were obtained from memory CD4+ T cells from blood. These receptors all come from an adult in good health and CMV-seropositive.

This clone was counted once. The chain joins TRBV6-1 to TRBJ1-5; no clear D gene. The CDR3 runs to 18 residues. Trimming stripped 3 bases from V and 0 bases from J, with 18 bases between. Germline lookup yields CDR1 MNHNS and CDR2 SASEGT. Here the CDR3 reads CASSDLASTIYSNQPQHF. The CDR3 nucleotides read TGTGCCAGCAGTGATTTGGCAAGCACCATCTATAGCAATCAGCCCCAGCATTTT.

The CDR3 loop reads CASSPLQGHTGELFF. In nucleotides, the CDR3 is TGCGCCAGCAGCCCTTTACAGGGGCACACCGGGGAGCTGTTTTTT. This sequence joins TRBV5-1 and TRBJ2-2, with 7 bases identical to TRBD1. This CDR3 has 15 amino acids. CDR1 is SGHRS, CDR2 YFSETQ, per germline. V gave up 4 bases and J gave up 3 bases; unmatched junction bases: 6.

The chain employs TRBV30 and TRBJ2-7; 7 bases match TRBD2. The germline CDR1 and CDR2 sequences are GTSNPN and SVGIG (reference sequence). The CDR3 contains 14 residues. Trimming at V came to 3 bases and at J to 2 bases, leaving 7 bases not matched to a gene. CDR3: CAWSSGLVPYEQYF. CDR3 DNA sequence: TGTGCCTGGAGCTCCGGACTAGTCCCCTACGAGCAGTACTTC.

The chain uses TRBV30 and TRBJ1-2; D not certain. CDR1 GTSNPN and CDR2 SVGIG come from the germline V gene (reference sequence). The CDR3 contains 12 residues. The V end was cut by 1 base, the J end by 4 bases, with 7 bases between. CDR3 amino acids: CAWSESVYGYTF. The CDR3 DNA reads TGTGCCTGGAGTGAGTCGGTCTATGGCTACACCTTC.

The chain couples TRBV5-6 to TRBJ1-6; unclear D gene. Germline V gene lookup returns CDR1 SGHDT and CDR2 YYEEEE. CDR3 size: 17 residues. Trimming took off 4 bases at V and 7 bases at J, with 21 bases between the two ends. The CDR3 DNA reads TGTGCCAGCAGCCCCTTTGATTGGAGGGCTAGGAATTCACCCCTCCACTTT. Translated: CASSPFDWRARNSPLHF.

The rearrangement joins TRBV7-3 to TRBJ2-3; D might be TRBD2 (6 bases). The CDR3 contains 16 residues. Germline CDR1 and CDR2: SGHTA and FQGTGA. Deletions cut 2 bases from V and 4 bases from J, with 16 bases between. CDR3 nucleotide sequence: TGTGCCAGCAGCTTATTCGCGGGAAGTGGAGCAGATACGCAGTATTTT. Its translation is CASSLFAGSGADTQYF.

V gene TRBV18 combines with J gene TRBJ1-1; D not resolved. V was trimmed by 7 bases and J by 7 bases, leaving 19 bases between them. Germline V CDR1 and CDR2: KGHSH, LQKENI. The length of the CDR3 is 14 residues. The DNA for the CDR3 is TGTGCCAGCTGCTATCTCCCGGGAACAGATGAAGCTTTCTTT. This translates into CASCYLPGTDEAFF.

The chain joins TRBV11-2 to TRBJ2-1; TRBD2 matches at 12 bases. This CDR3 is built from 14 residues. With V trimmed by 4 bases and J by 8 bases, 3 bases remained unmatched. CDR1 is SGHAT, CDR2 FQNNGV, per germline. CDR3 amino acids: CASSSSGRGHEQFF. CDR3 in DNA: TGTGCCAGCAGCTCTAGCGGGAGGGGCCATGAGCAGTTCTTC.

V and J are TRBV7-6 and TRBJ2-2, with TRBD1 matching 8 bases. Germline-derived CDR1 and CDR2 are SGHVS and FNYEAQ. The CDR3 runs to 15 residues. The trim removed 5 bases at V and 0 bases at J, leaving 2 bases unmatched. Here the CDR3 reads CASSRTGSNTGELFF. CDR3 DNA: TGTGCCAGCAGCCGGACAGGGTCGAACACCGGGGAGCTGTTTTTT.

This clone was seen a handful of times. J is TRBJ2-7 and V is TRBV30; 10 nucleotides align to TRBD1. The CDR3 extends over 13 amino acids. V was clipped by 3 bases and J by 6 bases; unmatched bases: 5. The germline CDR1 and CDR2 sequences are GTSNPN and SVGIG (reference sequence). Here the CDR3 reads CAWRGTGESEQYF. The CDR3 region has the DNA TGTGCCTGGAGAGGGACAGGGGAAAGCGAGCAGTACTTC.

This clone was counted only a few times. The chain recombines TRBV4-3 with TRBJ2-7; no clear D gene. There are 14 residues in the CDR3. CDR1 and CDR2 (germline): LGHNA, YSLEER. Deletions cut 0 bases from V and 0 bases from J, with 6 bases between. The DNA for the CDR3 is TGCGCCAGCAGCCAAGATCCGGACTCCTACGAGCAGTACTTC. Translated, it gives CASSQDPDSYEQYF.

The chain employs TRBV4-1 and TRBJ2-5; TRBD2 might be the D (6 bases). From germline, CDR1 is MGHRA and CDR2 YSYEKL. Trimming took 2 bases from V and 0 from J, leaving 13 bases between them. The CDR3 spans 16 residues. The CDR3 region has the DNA TGCGCCAGCAGCCAAAGGGGCGGAGGGGACCAAGAGACCCAGTACTTC. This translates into CASSQRGGGDQETQYF.

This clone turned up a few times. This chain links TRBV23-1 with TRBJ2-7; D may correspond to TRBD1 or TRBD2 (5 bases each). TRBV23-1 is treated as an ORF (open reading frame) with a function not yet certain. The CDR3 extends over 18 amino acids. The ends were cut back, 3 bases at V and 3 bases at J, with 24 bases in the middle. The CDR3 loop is CASSHRDLRILFSYEQYF. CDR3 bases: TGCGCCAGCAGTCACAGGGACCTAAGGATCCTTTTTAGCTACGAGCAGTACTTC.

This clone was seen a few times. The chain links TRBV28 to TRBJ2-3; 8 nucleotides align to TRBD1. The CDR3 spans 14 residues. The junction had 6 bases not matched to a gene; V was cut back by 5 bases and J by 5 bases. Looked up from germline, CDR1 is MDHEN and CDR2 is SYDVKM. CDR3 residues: CASSRTGTIDTQYF. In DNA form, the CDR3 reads TGTGCCAGCAGTAGGACAGGGACGATAGATACGCAGTATTTT.

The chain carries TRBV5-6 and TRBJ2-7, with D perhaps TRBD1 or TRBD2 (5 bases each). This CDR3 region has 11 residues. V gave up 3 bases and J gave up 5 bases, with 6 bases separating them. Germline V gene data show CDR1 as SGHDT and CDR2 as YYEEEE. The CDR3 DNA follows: TGTGCCAGCAGCTGGGACGACGAGCAGTACTTC. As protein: CASSWDDEQYF.